The rows below give T cell receptor beta chains drawn from one sample of a study of cytomegalovirus exposure and HLA in healthy donors. Assay: immunoSEQ multiplex PCR; the TCRdb copy retains only in-frame clones and omits some. The repertoire consists of 150,000 to 200,000 clones, with approximately 80% occurring once and the leading ten covering 1.9%. What was sequenced was PBMCs. The origin of the receptors is a man younger than 35 in good health and CMV-seronegative. CDR3s include the opening cysteine and the closing phenylalanine or tryptophan. Each record gives: clone size, V gene, J gene, D gene, CDR3 DNA, CDR3 protein. The D gene is left open where the match is weak. Clone size, where shown, is once, few, many, or a class for clones that have expanded.

size: once
V: TRBV21-1
J: TRBJ2-7
D: NA
DNA: TGTGCCAGCAGCAGTCCCATACAGGTATCCTACGAGCAGTACTTC
CDR3: CASSSPIQVSYEQYF

size: NA
V: TRBV5-6
J: TRBJ2-7
D: NA
DNA: TGTGCCAGCAGCTTGGGGCGGATAGCGGTACTCCACGAGCAGTACTTC
CDR3: CASSLGRIAVLHEQYF

size: few
V: TRBV27
J: TRBJ2-2
D: TRBD2
DNA: TGTGCCAGCGGTAGCGGGATGAACACCGGGGAGCTGTTTTTT
CDR3: CASGSGMNTGELFF

size: NA
V: TRBV6-4
J: TRBJ1-5
D: NA
DNA: TGTGCCATCCATGCGGGCCGCGGGGGACAGCCCCAGCATTTT
CDR3: CAIHAGRGGQPQHF

size: NA
V: TRBV28
J: TRBJ2-3
D: NA
DNA: TGTGCCAGCAGTTTCCCAAAAGCGGGAGATACGCAGTATTTT
CDR3: CASSFPKAGDTQYF

size: NA
V: TRBV5-6
J: TRBJ2-2
D: NA
DNA: TGTGCCAGCAGCTCGCCGGGGTATTTGGTAGGGGAGCTGTTTTTT
CDR3: CASSSPGYLVGELFF

size: once
V: TRBV9
J: TRBJ2-7
D: TRBD1
DNA: TGTGCCAGCAGCTTTTCCGGGACAGGGAGTTACGAGCAGTACTTC
CDR3: CASSFSGTGSYEQYF

size: NA
V: TRBV28
J: TRBJ2-1
D: TRBD2
DNA: TGTGCCAGCAGACCTCCGGGAGGGGTTAATGAGCAGTTCTTC
CDR3: CASRPPGGVNEQFF

size: NA
V: TRBV6-1
J: TRBJ1-5
D: TRBD1
DNA: TGTGCCAGCAGCTATCGGACAGGATCGGATCAGCCCCAGCATTTT
CDR3: CASSYRTGSDQPQHF

size: NA
V: TRBV7-2
J: TRBJ2-7
D: NA
DNA: TGTGCCAGCAGCATAACGGGCAGGGCTACCTACGAGCAGTACTTC
CDR3: CASSITGRATYEQYF

size: NA
V: TRBV28
J: TRBJ1-2
D: NA
DNA: TGTGCCAGCAGTTATCCAACACAGATCTATGGCTACACCTTC
CDR3: CASSYPTQIYGYTF

size: NA
V: TRBV6-5
J: TRBJ2-7
D: NA
DNA: TGTGCCAGCAGTTACTCCCTCCAGCGGCGGGGAGAGCAGTACTTC
CDR3: CASSYSLQRRGEQYF

size: NA
V: TRBV5-1
J: TRBJ1-5
D: NA
DNA: TGCGCCAGCAGCTCAGGGGTCAGCAATCAGCCCCAGCATTTT
CDR3: CASSSGVSNQPQHF

size: NA
V: TRBV28
J: TRBJ2-7
D: NA
DNA: TGTGCCAGCACCACTCAGGGGTTGGTACACGAGCAGTACTTC
CDR3: CASTTQGLVHEQYF

size: NA
V: TRBV19
J: TRBJ1-5
D: TRBD1
DNA: TGTGCCAGTAGTTCCCCGGACAGGGGGCGCTTAAATCAGCCCCAGCATTTT
CDR3: CASSSPDRGRLNQPQHF

size: NA
V: TRBV27
J: TRBJ2-3
D: TRBD2
DNA: TGTGCCAGCAGCGTAGCGGGAGTGGGGACAGATACGCAGTATTTT
CDR3: CASSVAGVGTDTQYF

size: few
V: TRBV14
J: TRBJ2-1
D: NA
DNA: TGTGCCAGCAGCCTACTGCAGGGTGGCAATGAGCAGTTCTTC
CDR3: CASSLLQGGNEQFF

size: NA
V: TRBV2
J: TRBJ2-7
D: TRBD2
DNA: TGTGCCAGCACCTTAAAGACTAGCTCGGAGTACTTC
CDR3: CASTLKTSSEYF

size: NA
V: TRBV15
J: TRBJ2-3
D: NA
DNA: TGTGCCACCAGCAGAGTTGGAGAAAGCACAGATACGCAGTATTTT
CDR3: CATSRVGESTDTQYF

size: NA
V: TRBV5-1
J: TRBJ2-7
D: NA
DNA: TGCGCCAGCCCCCTCGGTGTCCAGGGGAATAGCGAGCAGTACTTC
CDR3: CASPLGVQGNSEQYF

size: few
V: TRBV28
J: TRBJ2-3
D: TRBD2
DNA: TGTGCCAGCACCCGGACTAGCAGCACAGATACGCAGTATTTT
CDR3: CASTRTSSTDTQYF

size: NA
V: TRBV5-1
J: TRBJ2-3
D: TRBD1
DNA: TGCGCCACCCGAATGGACAGGATTGGGGATACGCAGTATTTT
CDR3: CATRMDRIGDTQYF

size: once
V: TRBV6-5
J: TRBJ1-2
D: NA
DNA: TGTGCCAGCAGTTACTCCCCTCGGGGGAGGAACTATGGCTACACCTTC
CDR3: CASSYSPRGRNYGYTF

size: once
V: TRBV2
J: TRBJ1-3
D: TRBD1
DNA: TGTGCCAGCAGTTCCGGGACAGATGGAAACACCATATATTTT
CDR3: CASSSGTDGNTIYF

size: few
V: TRBV4-1
J: TRBJ1-1
D: NA
DNA: TGCGCCAGCGACTCGGGGGATATAATTACGAACACTGAAGCTTTCTTT
CDR3: CASDSGDIITNTEAFF

size: NA
V: TRBV7-9
J: TRBJ2-3
D: TRBD1
DNA: TGTGCCAGCAGCTTAGCGACAGGGGACATATCTGATACGCAGTATTTT
CDR3: CASSLATGDISDTQYF

size: NA
V: TRBV28
J: TRBJ2-7
D: NA
DNA: TGTGCCAGCAGCCCGACAGATAAAAAGTTCTACGAGCAGTACTTC
CDR3: CASSPTDKKFYEQYF

size: NA
V: TRBV7-9
J: TRBJ2-5
D: TRBD2
DNA: TGTGCCAGCAGCCCCCGGGGGGACCAAGAGACCCAGTACTTC
CDR3: CASSPRGDQETQYF

size: NA
V: TRBV29-1
J: TRBJ1-2
D: NA
DNA: TGCAGCGTTGACAGGGGAAGCTATGGCTACACCTTC
CDR3: CSVDRGSYGYTF

size: NA
V: TRBV6-5
J: TRBJ2-5
D: TRBD2
DNA: TGTGCCAGCAGCCTTCGGCGGGGGGGGCAAGAGACCCAGTACTTC
CDR3: CASSLRRGGQETQYF

size: once
V: TRBV7-8
J: TRBJ2-1
D: NA
DNA: TGTGCCAGCAGCTTAAGGGTAGACAGTTACAATGAGCAGTTCTTC
CDR3: CASSLRVDSYNEQFF

size: NA
V: TRBV6-6
J: TRBJ2-5
D: TRBD1
DNA: TGTGCCAGCAGTTACTCAGCGACAGGGGGCAGAGAGACCCAGTACTTC
CDR3: CASSYSATGGRETQYF

size: NA
V: TRBV27
J: TRBJ1-3
D: NA
DNA: TGTGCCAGCAAAAAATCGGCGGTCGGTAGAAACACCATATATTTT
CDR3: CASKKSAVGRNTIYF

size: NA
V: TRBV5-4
J: TRBJ1-1
D: NA
DNA: TGTGCCAGCAGCTTGGAAGTCGGGTCTGACACTGAAGCTTTCTTT
CDR3: CASSLEVGSDTEAFF

size: NA
V: TRBV7-2
J: TRBJ2-7
D: TRBD2
DNA: TGTGCCAGCAGCTATCAAGCGGGAGCTCGCTACGAGCAGTACTTC
CDR3: CASSYQAGARYEQYF

size: NA
V: TRBV6-5
J: TRBJ2-1
D: TRBD2
DNA: TGTGCCAGCAGCTCCCCCGGGGGGAGGAATGAGCAGTTCTTC
CDR3: CASSSPGGRNEQFF

size: NA
V: TRBV13
J: TRBJ2-2
D: TRBD1
DNA: TGTGCCAGCAGCCCCCGGGGACAGGGGTCCACCGGGGAGCTGTTTTTT
CDR3: CASSPRGQGSTGELFF

size: NA
V: TRBV7-9
J: TRBJ1-1
D: NA
DNA: TGTGCCAGCAGCTTAGTCGCCCCTGTCGGGGAAGCTTTCTTT
CDR3: CASSLVAPVGEAFF